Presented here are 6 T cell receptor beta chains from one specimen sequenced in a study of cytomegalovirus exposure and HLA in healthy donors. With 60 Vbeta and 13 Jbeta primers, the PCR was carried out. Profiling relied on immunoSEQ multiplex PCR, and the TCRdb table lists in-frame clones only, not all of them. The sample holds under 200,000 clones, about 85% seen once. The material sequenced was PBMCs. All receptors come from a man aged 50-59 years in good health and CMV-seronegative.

The CDR3 DNA is TGTGCCAGCAGCCTCGGACTGGAAGCCGTTTCAGATACGCAGTATTTT. As protein: CASSLGLEAVSDTQYF. V is TRBV7-9 and J is TRBJ2-3, with D perhaps TRBD2 (5 bases). The CDR3 extends over 16 amino acids. Trimming cost V 5 bases and J 4 bases, with 19 bases left between them. From germline, CDR1 is SEHNR and CDR2 FQNEAQ (reference sequence).

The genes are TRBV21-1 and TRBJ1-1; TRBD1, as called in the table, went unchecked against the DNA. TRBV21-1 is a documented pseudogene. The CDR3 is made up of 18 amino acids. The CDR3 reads CASSPRRWTAECIGEAFF. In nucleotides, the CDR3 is TGTGCCAGCAGCCCCCGACGATGGACAGCGGAATGCATAGGTGAAGCTTTCTTT.

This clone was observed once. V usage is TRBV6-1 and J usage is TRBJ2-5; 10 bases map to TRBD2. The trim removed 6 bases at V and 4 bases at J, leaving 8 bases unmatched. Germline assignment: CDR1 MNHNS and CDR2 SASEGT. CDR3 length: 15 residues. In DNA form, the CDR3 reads TGTGCCAGCAGCCCTAGCGGGGGAGGAGTAGAGACCCAGTACTTC. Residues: CASSPSGGGVETQYF.

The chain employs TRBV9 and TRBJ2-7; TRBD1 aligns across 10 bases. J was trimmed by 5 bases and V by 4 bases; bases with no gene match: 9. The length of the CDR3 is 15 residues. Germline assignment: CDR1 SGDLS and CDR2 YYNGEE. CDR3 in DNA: TGTGCCAGCAGCTCCCGGGACAGGGGTTCCCACGAGCAGTACTTC. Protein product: CASSSRDRGSHEQYF.

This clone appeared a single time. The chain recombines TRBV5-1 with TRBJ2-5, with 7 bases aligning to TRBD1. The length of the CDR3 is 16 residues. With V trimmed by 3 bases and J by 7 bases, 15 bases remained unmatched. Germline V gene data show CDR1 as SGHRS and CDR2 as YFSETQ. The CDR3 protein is CASSSSRQGALGTQYF. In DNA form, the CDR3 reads TGCGCCAGCAGCTCGAGTAGACAGGGCGCCCTGGGGACCCAGTACTTC.

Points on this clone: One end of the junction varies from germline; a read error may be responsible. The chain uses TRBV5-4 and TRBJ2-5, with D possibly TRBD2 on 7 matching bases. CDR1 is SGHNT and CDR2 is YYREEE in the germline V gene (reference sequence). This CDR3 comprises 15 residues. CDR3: CASSRGGASQVTQYF. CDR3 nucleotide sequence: TGTGCCAGCAGCCGTGGGGGGGCTAGTCAAGTGACCCAGTACTTC.